This is a list of T cell receptor beta chains from one sample in a study of blood T cell repertoires in COVID-19. The assay was immunoSEQ multiplex PCR, and TCRdb's table has in-frame clones only and misses some. The sample includes roughly 250,000 clones, roughly 84% seen only once; the top ten take 2% to 2.5%. The sample was peripheral blood. All receptors come from a woman in her 40s who had recovered from COVID-19. Both conserved end residues are part of each CDR3. Each record gives: J gene, D gene, V gene, clone size, CDR3 protein, CDR3 DNA. The D gene is left open where the match is weak. Expanded clones get a size class; other rows say once, few or many, or leave the size out.

TRBJ2-7	TRBD1	TRBV7-6	NA	CASSATGTGMYEQYF	TGTGCCAGCAGCGCTACCGGGACAGGGATGTACGAGCAGTACTTC
TRBJ1-5	TRBD1	TRBV10-3	NA	CAISDGTGANQPQHF	TGTGCCATCAGTGATGGAACAGGGGCAAATCAGCCCCAGCATTTT
TRBJ2-7	NA	TRBV21-1	NA	CASSKAPGRRYF	TGTGCCAGCAGCAAAGCTCCCGGCCGGAGGTACTTC
TRBJ1-6	TRBD1	TRBV5-8	NA	CASRFPGTGPSPLHF	TGTGCCAGCAGGTTCCCGGGGACAGGGCCTTCACCCCTCCACTTT
TRBJ1-4	NA	TRBV18	NA	CASSPLAGTGGNEKLFF	TGTGCCAGCTCACCACTAGCCGGGACTGGGGGAAATGAAAAACTGTTTTTT
TRBJ2-1	TRBD1	TRBV7-2	NA	CASSLEGGPYNEQFF	TGTGCCAGCAGCCTCGAAGGGGGCCCTTACAATGAGCAGTTCTTC
TRBJ2-7	NA	TRBV6-2/TRBV6-3	NA	CASSLASSYEQYF	TGTGCCAGCAGTTTGGCATCTTCCTACGAGCAGTACTTC
TRBJ1-1	NA	TRBV9	NA	CASSGRGLGREAFF	TGTGCCAGCAGCGGGCGGGGGTTGGGCAGGGAAGCTTTCTTT
TRBJ2-5	TRBD2	TRBV7-6	NA	CASSSPSLAGEETQYF	TGTGCCAGCAGCTCCCCTTCACTAGCGGGGGAAGAGACCCAGTACTTC
TRBJ2-7	TRBD2	TRBV7-2	NA	CASSLRPSGDPSYEQYF	TGTGCCAGCAGCTTAAGGCCTAGCGGTGATCCTTCCTACGAGCAGTACTTC
TRBJ2-4	NA	TRBV3-1/TRBV3-2	NA	CASSQGSQPRNIQYF	TGTGCCAGCAGCCAAGGTAGCCAGCCACGGAACATTCAGTACTTC
TRBJ2-5	TRBD2	TRBV3-1/TRBV3-2	NA	CASSQYLLSGGEEETQYF	TGTGCCAGCAGCCAATATTTACTATCGGGGGGAGAGGAGGAGACCCAGTACTTC
TRBJ2-5	TRBD1	TRBV7-6	NA	CASSLLPGQGASSETQYF	TGTGCCAGCAGCTTATTACCGGGACAGGGGGCAAGTTCGGAGACCCAGTACTTC
TRBJ2-5	NA	TRBV24-1	NA	CATSDWDDRIEETQYF	TGTGCCACCAGTGATTGGGATGACAGGATCGAAGAGACCCAGTACTTC
TRBJ2-7	NA	TRBV4-1	NA	CASSQEESSYEQYF	TGCGCCAGCAGCCAAGAAGAGAGTTCCTACGAGCAGTACTTC
TRBJ1-3	NA	TRBV4-2	NA	CASSQDEAGVGNTIYF	TGTGCCAGCAGCCAGGATGAAGCAGGGGTGGGAAACACCATATATTTT
TRBJ1-5	TRBD1	TRBV5-6	NA	CASSRDRGQPQHF	TGTGCCAGCAGCCGGGACAGGGGTCAGCCCCAGCATTTT
TRBJ2-1	TRBD1	TRBV19	NA	CASSISGTGGEQFF	TGTGCCAGTAGTATTTCTGGGACAGGGGGTGAGCAGTTCTTC
TRBJ1-5	NA	TRBV25-1	NA	CASSGPGYQPQHF	TGTGCCAGCAGTGGACCGGGATATCAGCCCCAGCATTTT
TRBJ1-5	NA	TRBV25-1	NA	CASSDGIRDQPQHF	TGTGCCAGCAGTGATGGGATCAGGGATCAGCCCCAGCATTTT
TRBJ1-5	NA	TRBV19	NA	CASSLGAESNQPQHF	TGTGCCAGTAGCCTGGGGGCAGAGAGCAATCAGCCCCAGCATTTT
TRBJ1-4	TRBD1	TRBV7-9	NA	CASSETWDRSYEKLFF	TGTGCCAGCAGCGAAACCTGGGACAGGTCGTATGAAAAACTGTTTTTT
TRBJ2-5	TRBD2	TRBV27	NA	CASSFSGMEETQYF	TGTGCCAGCAGTTTTAGCGGGATGGAAGAGACCCAGTACTTC
TRBJ2-5	NA	TRBV5-8	NA	CAAARWGDQYF	TGTGCGGCAGCTCGTTGGGGGGACCAGTACTTC
TRBJ2-7	TRBD1	TRBV18	NA	CASSPRRDRPYEQYF	TGTGCCAGCTCACCGCGTCGGGACAGGCCCTACGAGCAGTACTTC
TRBJ1-2	TRBD1	TRBV5-1	NA	CASRQGLKDYGYTF	TGCGCCAGTCGACAGGGTCTGAAGGACTATGGCTACACCTTC
TRBJ1-2	TRBD1	TRBV3-1/TRBV3-2	NA	CASSQLGQRGYGYTF	TGTGCCAGCAGCCAATTGGGACAGCGAGGCTATGGCTACACCTTC
TRBJ1-2	NA	TRBV28	once	CASSLPLTF	TGTGCCAGCAGCCTCCCCCTCACCTTC
TRBJ2-5	TRBD1	TRBV5-1	NA	CASSLGTGARYQETQYF	TGCGCCAGCAGCTTGGGGACAGGGGCCCGGTACCAAGAGACCCAGTACTTC
TRBJ2-3	TRBD2	TRBV28	NA	CASSSPRGGSTDTQYF	TGTGCCAGCAGTTCCCCGCGGGGGGGTAGCACAGATACGCAGTATTTT
TRBJ2-1	NA	TRBV11-2	NA	CASRVLGGEQFF	TGTGCCAGCAGAGTCCTGGGGGGTGAGCAGTTCTTC
TRBJ2-2	NA	TRBV7-2	few	CASSERQVTGELFF	TGTGCCAGCAGCGAGCGACAGGTCACCGGGGAGCTGTTTTTT
TRBJ2-2	NA	TRBV24-1	NA	CATSDLSSGSRTGELFF	TGTGCCACCAGTGATTTATCTTCGGGGAGTAGGACCGGGGAGCTGTTTTTT
TRBJ1-2	NA	TRBV7-6	NA	CASSPTHGDRGYTF	TGTGCCAGCAGCCCAACCCATGGAGACAGGGGCTACACCTTC
TRBJ2-1	TRBD2	TRBV19	NA	CASSSGRGTEQFF	TGTGCCAGTAGCAGCGGGAGGGGTACTGAGCAGTTCTTC
TRBJ1-1	NA	TRBV27	NA	CASRRTGYTEAFF	TGTGCCAGCAGGAGAACAGGGTACACTGAAGCTTTCTTT
TRBJ2-6	TRBD1	TRBV28	NA	CASSFPGQGAGANVLTF	TGTGCCAGCAGTTTCCCGGGACAGGGTGCCGGGGCCAACGTCCTGACTTTC
TRBJ1-2	NA	TRBV30	NA	CAWNAGPGGYTF	TGTGCCTGGAATGCAGGTCCCGGCGGCTACACCTTC
TRBJ2-7	NA	TRBV6-1	NA	CASSAPTAPGTYEQYF	TGTGCCAGCAGTGCCCCGACAGCACCAGGAACCTACGAGCAGTACTTC
TRBJ1-6	NA	TRBV30	once	CAWSEGRGGGSSPLHF	TGTGCCTGGAGTGAAGGTAGGGGGGGCGGCAGTTCACCCCTCCACTTT
TRBJ1-6	NA	TRBV18	NA	CASSPSNNSPLHF	TGTGCCAGCTCACCAAGCAATAATTCACCCCTCCACTTT
TRBJ2-1	TRBD2	TRBV11-3	NA	CASSFGLAGLLSYNEQFF	TGTGCCAGCAGCTTCGGTCTAGCGGGCCTCCTCTCCTACAATGAGCAGTTCTTC
TRBJ2-7	TRBD2	TRBV9	NA	CASSQGLAGAYEQYF	TGTGCCAGCAGCCAGGGACTAGCGGGGGCCTACGAGCAGTACTTC
TRBJ2-7	TRBD1	TRBV19	NA	CASSLHAPGGVYEQYF	TGTGCCAGTAGTCTACACGCGCCAGGGGGCGTCTACGAGCAGTACTTC
TRBJ2-7	NA	TRBV6-5	NA	CASSYSRRQTYEQYF	TGTGCCAGCAGTTACTCGCGCAGGCAAACCTACGAGCAGTACTTC
TRBJ2-2	TRBD2	TRBV4-2	NA	CASMSGSNTGELFF	TGTGCCAGTATGAGCGGGAGTAACACCGGGGAGCTGTTTTTT
TRBJ2-5	NA	TRBV6-5	NA	CATQVQETQYF	TGTGCCACCCAGGTACAAGAGACCCAGTACTTC
TRBJ1-2	TRBD1	TRBV6-5	few	CASSPLGQGYGYTF	TGTGCCAGCAGTCCCCTCGGACAGGGCTATGGCTACACCTTC
TRBJ1-3	NA	TRBV11-3	NA	CASSFNSGNTIYF	TGTGCCAGCAGCTTTAACTCTGGAAACACCATATATTTT
TRBJ1-4	TRBD1	TRBV5-1	NA	CASSFGQGVGEKLFF	TGCGCCAGCAGCTTTGGGCAGGGGGTAGGAGAAAAACTGTTTTTT